This TCR beta chain was identified during a study of T cells in Graves' hyperthyroidism and ophthalmopathy. General study points: Blood also held most thyroid clonotypes expanded beyond 0.001. By a 13 V-J model, ophthalmopathy was set apart from stable hyperthyroidism.

There are a few counts of this clonotype. Antigen specificity is unknown. The PBMCs studied were ones that came from 8.5 to 10 ml fresh peripheral blood. V lost 6 bases to trimming and J lost 5 bases; unmatched junction nucleotides: 15. The CDR3 runs 16 residues. CDR1 MNHNS and CDR2 SASEGT come from the germline V gene. Amplification of TCR beta CDR3 regions was performed using RNA transcripts as template. First-round RT-PCR with HTBI primers amplified the TCR CDR3 region. TCRdb reprocessed the multiplex PCR reads via MiXCR and lists one record per CDR3 protein. This table holds some 600,000 distinct CDR3 sequences, approximately 15% found once.

The clonotype originates from a woman in her thirties with Graves' hyperthyroidism that later progressed to Graves' ophthalmopathy. The rearrangement uses TRBV6-1 and TRBJ1-1, with TRBD1 matching over 7 bases. Sequenced material: blood. This CDR3 is CASSPGQVLSRTEAFF. CDR3 nucleotides: TGTGCCAGCAGCCCCGGACAGGTACTGAGTAGGACTGAAGCTTTCTTT.